A selection of T cell receptor beta chains follows, all from one sample in a study of shared clonotypes between healthy human individuals. Profiled with immunoSEQ multiplex PCR; TCRdb holds only in-frame clones, not every one. The table shows under 2,000,000 clones, with about 94% occurring only once. The material sequenced was naive CD8+ T cells sorted from blood. The receptors derive from a man younger than 35 in good health. CDR3s leave out the opening cysteine and the closing phenylalanine or tryptophan. The D gene is left open where the match is weak.

D: NA
J: TRBJ2-1
V: TRBV7-9
CDR3: ASNSGLLPQF

D: NA
J: TRBJ2-7
V: TRBV19
CDR3: ASSPGRGAYEQY

D: NA
J: TRBJ2-7
V: TRBV4-1
CDR3: ASSQVSGGYTYEQY

D: NA
J: TRBJ2-5
V: TRBV5-1
CDR3: ASSYDGFVDLQETQY

D: NA
J: TRBJ2-1
V: TRBV13
CDR3: ASSLRSYNEQF

D: NA
J: TRBJ2-7
V: TRBV5-1
CDR3: ASSLAPDSPYEQY

D: TRBD1
J: TRBJ1-1
V: TRBV5-1
CDR3: ASSLNRGNTEAF

D: NA
J: TRBJ1-6
V: TRBV4-3
CDR3: ASSQEGTLYNSPLH

D: TRBD1
J: TRBJ2-1
V: TRBV6-5
CDR3: ASSRQGSHNEQF

D: NA
J: TRBJ2-5
V: TRBV6-5
CDR3: ASSYSGTGEETQY

D: NA
J: TRBJ2-7
V: TRBV23-1
CDR3: ASSQSKGQVGYEQY

D: NA
J: TRBJ2-3
V: TRBV10-2
CDR3: ASRLIDTQY

D: NA
J: TRBJ2-7
V: TRBV27
CDR3: ASSLQAYPNHEQY

D: TRBD2
J: TRBJ2-5
V: TRBV2
CDR3: ASILAGLQETQY

D: TRBD2
J: TRBJ2-5
V: TRBV7-9
CDR3: ASSLSGTGGARETQY

D: TRBD1
J: TRBJ1-2
V: TRBV25-1
CDR3: ASSGPGQENGYT

D: TRBD1
J: TRBJ2-5
V: TRBV29-1
CDR3: SVEGVPKTGDQETQY

D: NA
J: TRBJ1-6
V: TRBV5-1
CDR3: ASSLESGYNSPLH

D: TRBD2
J: TRBJ2-1
V: TRBV7-9
CDR3: ASSEPLAGIVSEQF

D: TRBD1
J: TRBJ2-7
V: TRBV27
CDR3: ASSLWAGGDEQY

D: NA
J: TRBJ1-1
V: TRBV5-6
CDR3: ASSSGGTTEAF

D: NA
J: TRBJ1-5
V: TRBV27
CDR3: ASSTLTGASQPQH

D: TRBD2
J: TRBJ2-7
V: TRBV27
CDR3: ASSLGLAGGPQQY

D: TRBD2
J: TRBJ2-1
V: TRBV25-1
CDR3: ASTGTSGDNEQF

D: NA
J: TRBJ1-1
V: TRBV29-1
CDR3: SVMDRGGYTEAF

D: TRBD2
J: TRBJ2-1
V: TRBV4-2
CDR3: ASSPGLAGPEQF

D: TRBD2
J: TRBJ2-7
V: TRBV28
CDR3: ASSFTGGTNEYEQY

D: NA
J: TRBJ1-1
V: TRBV29-1
CDR3: SVPRGAEAF

D: TRBD2
J: TRBJ2-7
V: TRBV28
CDR3: ASSPLAGGGYEQY

D: TRBD1
J: TRBJ2-7
V: TRBV15
CDR3: ATSRDLGTVGFEQY

D: TRBD1
J: TRBJ2-7
V: TRBV7-2
CDR3: ASSLPQGDVWTYEQY